This T cell receptor (beta chain) was found in a study of T cells after posttransplantation cyclophosphamide (dated by TCRdb to 2016 to 2017). About the investigation overall: The study tracked T cell repertoire reconstitution by TRB sequencing after myeloablative bone marrow transplantation using posttransplantation cyclophosphamide as GVHD prophylaxis. Blood from all 35 or so PTCy patients who had 1-year posttransplant specimens underwent TRB sequencing. Samples from about 35 PTCy-treated patients, along with samples from approximately 15 of their related bone marrow donors, underwent antigen receptor sequencing. TRB sequencing was also done on up to about 3 additional blood samples from 2 to 5.2 years after transplant in 3 patients, and on pretransplant blood from 4 patients. TRA and TRB clonality were tightly correlated in 9 or 10 samples, so subsequent TCR analyses focused on TRB only. Public TRB sequences were queried against a database of over 3,600 sequences associated with responses to pathogens, tumor antigens, self-antigens and alloantigens. The full study reports these points: The TRB repertoires of T cells infiltrating skin or the GI tract showed only limited overlap with the TRB repertoires found in blood. Donor-recipient similarity was low at 1-2 months but increased during the first year, and donor CD8+ memory clones often dominated later blood repertoires. Across about 49 patients, TRB clonality was highly associated with recipient CMV seropositivity and CMV reactivation, and PTCy diversity was similar to diversity in CNI/methotrexate controls.

Peripheral blood samples were provided by related bone marrow donors on the day of marrow donation. Peripheral blood and bone marrow mononuclear cells were isolated by Ficoll-Hypaque density centrifugation and were cryopreserved. CD4+ and CD8+ T cells, including naive and memory subsets, were sorted by FACS on a FACSAria II. Note on this clone: Its target antigen remains unknown. The input lacks base qualities; no much larger clone sits a single base away.

CDR1 and CDR2 were assigned from the germline V gene as SGHNT and YENEEA. V loses 1 base, J loses 0 bases, and the germline ends lie 5 bases apart. From cysteine to phenylalanine, the CDR3 is 14 amino acids long. Only the CDR3 DNA is retained, 42 bases long and in frame from the first base. TRB sequencing used genomic DNA with the immunoSEQ assay at survey resolution or the hsTCRB kit. Per the source publication's procedure: The immunoSEQ software handled initial read processing, and the LymphoSeq R package was used for repertoire analyses. For each TRB dataset, clonality was calculated as 1 minus normalized Shannon entropy, and the Gini coefficient was computed as well. To infer phenotypes in unsorted samples, TRB sequences from sorted subsets of the recipient or donor were mapped onto unsorted samples from the same recipient. Not all clones reach the TCRdb copy of this immuneACCESS table, which keeps in-frame sequences only. Checked studies attribute under half of the gap to unresolved V genes and leave the rest unexplained. V and J calls and clone size are as listed in that table; D and trimming were resolved from the DNA. This sample has about 19,000 clones in its table, and approximately 87% of those were observed once. 7.5% to 9.5% of the sample belongs to the ten largest clones.

Here the chain combines TRBV11-3 and TRBJ2-3, with the D gene call left open. The receptor's source is a young man in good health and a related stem cell transplant donor. The sequencing input was memory CD4+ T cells sorted from blood. Here the CDR3 is given as CASSLGGSTDTQYF. The sequence in DNA is TGTGCCAGCAGCTTAGGCGGCAGCACAGATACGCAGTATTTT.